This T cell receptor (beta chain) was documented in a study of long-term antiretroviral therapy in people with HIV. As for the study in general: The earliest samples predate the 2015 immediate-ART recommendation by about a decade. Whole-study findings and limits: Information on adherence to ART, viral resistance or therapy changes was unavailable.

Going into DNA extraction, samples held roughly 0.9-11 million cryopreserved PBMC. A note on this clone: Its specificity is unknown.

CDR3 length: 16 amino acids. Germline V gives CDR1 MRHNA, CDR2 SNTAGT. The ends lost 11 bases at V and 4 bases at J; junction bases unmatched: 13. Sequencing relied on immunoSEQ assay v3.0, run at survey level. The protocol was immunoSEQ multiplex PCR, while the TCRdb copy is restricted to in-frame clones and leaves out a portion. The table records roughly 42,000 clones, around nine tenths of them present only once. The specimen comprised unsorted PBMCs, sampled 0.1 years before starting antiretroviral therapy. The chain is built from TRBV6-4 and TRBJ2-1, with 11 nucleotides matching TRBD2. The receptor's source is a woman aged 45-60 years with HIV. The CDR3 DNA sequence: TGTGCCCGACGGGCTAGCGGGGGGCCGAGGTACAATGAGCAGTTCTTC. This sequence encodes CARRASGGPRYNEQFF.